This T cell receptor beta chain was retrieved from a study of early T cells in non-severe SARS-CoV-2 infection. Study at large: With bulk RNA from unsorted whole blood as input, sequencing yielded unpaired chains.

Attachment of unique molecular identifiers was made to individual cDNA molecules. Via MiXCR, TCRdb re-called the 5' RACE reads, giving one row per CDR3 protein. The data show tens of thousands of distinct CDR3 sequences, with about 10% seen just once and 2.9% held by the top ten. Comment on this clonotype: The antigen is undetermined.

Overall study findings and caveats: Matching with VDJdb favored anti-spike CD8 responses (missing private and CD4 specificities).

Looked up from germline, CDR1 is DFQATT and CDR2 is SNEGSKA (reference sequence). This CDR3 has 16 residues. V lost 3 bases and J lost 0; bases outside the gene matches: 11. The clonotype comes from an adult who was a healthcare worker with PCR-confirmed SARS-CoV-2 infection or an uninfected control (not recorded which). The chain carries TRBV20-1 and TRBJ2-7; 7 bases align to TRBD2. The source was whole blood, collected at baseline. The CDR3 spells CSARDYSGPSSYEQYF. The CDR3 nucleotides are TGCAGTGCTAGGGACTATAGCGGGCCGAGCTCCTACGAGCAGTACTTC.